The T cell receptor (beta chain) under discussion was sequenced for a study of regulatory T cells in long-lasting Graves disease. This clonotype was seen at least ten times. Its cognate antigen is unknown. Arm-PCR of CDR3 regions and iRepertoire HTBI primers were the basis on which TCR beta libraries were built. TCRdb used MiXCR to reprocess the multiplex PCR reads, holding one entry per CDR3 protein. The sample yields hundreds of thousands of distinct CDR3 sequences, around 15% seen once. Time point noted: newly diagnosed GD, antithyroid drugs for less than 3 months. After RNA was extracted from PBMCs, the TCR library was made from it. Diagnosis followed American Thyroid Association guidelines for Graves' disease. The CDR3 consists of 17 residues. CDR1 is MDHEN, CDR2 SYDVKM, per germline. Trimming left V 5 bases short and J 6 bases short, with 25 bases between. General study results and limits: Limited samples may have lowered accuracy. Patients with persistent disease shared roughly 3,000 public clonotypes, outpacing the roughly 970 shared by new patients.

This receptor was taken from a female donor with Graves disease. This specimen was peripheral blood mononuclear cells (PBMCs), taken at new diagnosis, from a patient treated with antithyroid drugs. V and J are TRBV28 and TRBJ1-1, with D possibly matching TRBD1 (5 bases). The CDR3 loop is CASSPRVGSGDSPEAFF. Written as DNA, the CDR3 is TGTGCCAGCAGTCCCCGTGTGGGTTCCGGGGACTCCCCTGAAGCTTTCTTT. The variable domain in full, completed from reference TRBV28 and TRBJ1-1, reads DVKVTQSSRYLVKRTGEKVFLECVQDMDHENMFWYRQDPGLGLRLIYFSYDVKMKEKGDIPEGYSVSREKKERFSLILESASTNQTSMYLCASSPRVGSGDSPEAFFGQGTRLTVV.